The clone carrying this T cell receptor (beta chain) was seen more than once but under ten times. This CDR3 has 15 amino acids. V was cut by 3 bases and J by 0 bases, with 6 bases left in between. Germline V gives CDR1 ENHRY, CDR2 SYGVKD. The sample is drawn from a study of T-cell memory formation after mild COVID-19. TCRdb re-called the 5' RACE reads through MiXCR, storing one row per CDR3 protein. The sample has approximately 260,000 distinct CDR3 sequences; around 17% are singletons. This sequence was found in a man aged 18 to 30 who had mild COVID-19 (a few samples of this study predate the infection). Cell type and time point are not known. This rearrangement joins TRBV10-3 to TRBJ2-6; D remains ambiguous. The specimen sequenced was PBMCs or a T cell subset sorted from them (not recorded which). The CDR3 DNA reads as TGTGCCATCAGTGAAGTTAGCTCTGGGGCCAACGTCCTGACTTTC. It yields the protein CAISEVSSGANVLTF.